This T cell receptor (beta chain) was observed in a study of early T cells in non-severe SARS-CoV-2 infection. Study context: Sequencing used unsorted whole-blood bulk RNA, so chains lack pairing. Points from the study as a whole: Using VDJdb, the matching emphasized anti-spike CD8 responses while missing private and CD4 specificities.

Individual cDNA molecules were tagged with unique molecular identifiers, the study reported. TCRdb itself ran the 5' RACE reads through MiXCR, one entry per CDR3 protein. Of about 29,000 distinct CDR3 sequences in the sample, roughly 4.5% are singletons; the top ten hold around 10%. This clonotype occurred many times. Its antigen is undetermined. Germline lookup yields CDR1 SGHNT and CDR2 YENEEA. V shed 5 bases and J shed 2 bases, with 14 bases lying between them. This CDR3 comprises 15 residues. The receptor comes from an adult who was a healthcare worker with PCR-confirmed SARS-CoV-2 infection or an uninfected control (not recorded which). Sequencing input: whole blood. V and J are TRBV11-3 and TRBJ2-3, with D hard to call. CDR3 DNA: TGTGCCAGCAGCCCCCAAGGGCTGTACACAGATACGCAGTATTTT. This translates into CASSPQGLYTDTQYF.